Below, 19 T cell receptor beta chains from the same sample are listed, as sequenced in a study of cytomegalovirus exposure and HLA in healthy donors. The PCR used 60 Vbeta and 13 Jbeta primers. The data were produced by immunoSEQ multiplex PCR, yet TCRdb's version contains in-frame clones alone and is incomplete. The sample lists 150,000 to 200,000 clones, around 72% occurring once. Source material: PBMCs. These receptors originate from a female donor in good health and CMV-seronegative.

The chain links TRBV9 to TRBJ2-5, with 8 bases identical to TRBD1. The germline V gene has CDR1 SGDLS and CDR2 YYNGEE. Trimming took 2 bases from V and 5 from J; bases not matched to a gene: 5. The CDR3 loop spans 14 amino acids. CDR3 sequence (DNA): TGTGCCAGCAGCGTGGGACAGGAGTGGGAGACCCAGTACTTC. This translates into CASSVGQEWETQYF.

The V gene is TRBV7-2, the J gene TRBJ2-7; the match to TRBD2 covers 8 bases. This CDR3 is 14 amino acids long. V lost 6 bases and J lost 2; bases outside the gene matches: 6. CDR1 is SGHTA and CDR2 is FQGNSA in the germline V gene. The CDR3 loop reads CASRASGRAYEQYF. The CDR3 nucleotides read TGTGCCAGCAGAGCTAGCGGGCGGGCCTACGAGCAGTACTTC.

A note on this clone: This is likely a read error, given that the CDR3 carries no conserved phenylalanine or tryptophan at its end. J is TRBJ1-2 and V is TRBV30, with D possibly matching TRBD1 (6 bases). This CDR3 spans 12 amino acids. The ends were cut back, 4 bases at V and 4 bases at J, with 10 bases in the middle. Germline values: CDR1 GTSNPN, CDR2 SVGIG (reference sequence). The CDR3 nucleotides read TGTGCCTGGACGCGACAGGCCTATGGCTACACCCTC. Encoded protein: CAWTRQAYGYTL.

The CDR3 loop is CASSPGQLPTDTQYF. In DNA, the CDR3 is TGTGCCAGCAGCCCCGGACAGCTGCCCACAGATACGCAGTATTTT. The V gene is TRBV5-4, the J gene TRBJ2-3, with a tentative D call TRBD1 (6 bases). This CDR3 has 15 amino acids. Germline lookup yields CDR1 SGHNT and CDR2 YYREEE (reference sequence). Trimming took off 4 bases at V and 2 bases at J, with 14 bases between the two ends.

The rearrangement uses TRBV4-3 and TRBJ1-2, with a possible D match to TRBD1 (6 bases). Germline assignment: CDR1 LGHNA and CDR2 YSLEER. V gave up 4 bases and J gave up 4 bases, with 19 bases separating them. The CDR3 loop spans 16 amino acids. The CDR3 DNA follows: TGCGCCAGCAGCCGACTCCTCGGACAGACAAGCTATGGCTACACCTTC. The encoded protein is CASSRLLGQTSYGYTF.

V is TRBV10-3 and J is TRBJ2-7, with 9 bases lining up with TRBD1. The CDR3 contains 14 residues. Germline V lookup: CDR1 ENHRY, CDR2 SYGVKD. V was pared by 7 bases and J by 6 bases, with 10 bases of the junction left unmatched. For the CDR3, the DNA is TGTGCCATCAACACCGGGACAGGGTCCCTCGAGCAGTACTTC. Protein sequence: CAINTGTGSLEQYF.

CDR3 in DNA: TGTGCCAGCAGCGCCCGACAGGGGACCACTGAAGCTTTCTTT. Encoded protein: CASSARQGTTEAFF. The J gene is TRBJ1-1, the V gene TRBV9; 8 positions agree with TRBD1. The CDR3 length is 14 residues. Trimming took 3 bases from V and 4 from J; bases not matched to a gene: 5. Germline V gene sequence: CDR1 SGDLS, CDR2 YYNGEE.

This clone came up a few times. The chain employs TRBV10-2 and TRBJ1-5, with TRBD1 matching over 10 bases. The CDR3 loop spans 15 amino acids. V shed 6 bases, J shed 6 bases, and the junction held 8 bases outside the gene matches. CDR1 WSHSY and CDR2 SAAADI come from the germline V gene. Here the CDR3 reads CASRLTGGAGQPQHF. CDR3 DNA sequence: TGCGCCAGCAGGTTGACAGGGGGCGCAGGTCAGCCCCAGCATTTT.

This clone showed up just a few times. The chain is built from TRBV11-2 and TRBJ2-7; tentatively, D is TRBD2 (5 bases). The V end lost 2 bases, the J end lost 5 bases, and 7 bases lay between the germline ends. This CDR3 contains 12 residues. Per the germline V gene, CDR1 is SGHAT and CDR2 is FQNNGV. The CDR3 reads CASSLSGDEQYF. The CDR3, as DNA: TGTGCCAGCAGCTTATCCGGGGACGAGCAGTACTTC.

The chain couples TRBV19 to TRBJ1-5, with D perhaps TRBD1 (5 bases). Germline V gene lookup returns CDR1 LNHDA and CDR2 SQIVND (reference sequence). The CDR3 has 11 amino acids. V shed 11 bases and J shed 5 bases, with 10 bases lying between them. CDR3 protein: CASGGDQPQHF. The CDR3 nucleotides are TGTGCCTCGGGAGGGGATCAGCCCCAGCATTTT. The variable domain in full, with the rest retrieved from reference TRBV19 and TRBJ1-5, is DGGITQSPKYLFRKEGQNVTLSCEQNLNHDAMYWYRQDPGQGLRLIYYSQIVNDFQKGDIAEGYSVSREKKESFPLTVTSAQKNPTAFYLCASGGDQPQHFGDGTRLSIL.

The chain carries TRBV18 and TRBJ2-7, with 10 bases lining up with TRBD1. J gave up 6 bases and V 3 bases, and 8 bases lay outside the gene matches. CDR3 size: 15 residues. The germline V gene has CDR1 KGHSH and CDR2 LQKENI. The CDR3, as DNA: TGTGCCAGCTCACCCCCCGACAGGGGGCAAGGCGAGCAGTACTTC. Encoded protein: CASSPPDRGQGEQYF.

This chain uses TRBV19 with TRBJ1-1; the match to TRBD1 covers 8 bases. Germline V gene sequence: CDR1 LNHDA, CDR2 SQIVND (reference sequence). The V gene end was trimmed by 3 bases and the J gene end by 5 bases; junction bases not matched to a gene: 11. This CDR3 has 16 residues. CDR3 residues: CASSILQGAKGTEAFF. CDR3 bases: TGTGCCAGTAGTATCCTCCAGGGGGCTAAAGGGACTGAAGCTTTCTTT.

The chain carries TRBV7-2 and TRBJ2-5; D is uncertain. Between the trimmed V and J ends, which lost 2 bases and 4 bases, there was a span of 5 bases. The CDR3 is 12 residues long. Germline CDR1 reads SGHTA; CDR2 reads FQGNSA. The CDR3 nucleotides read TGTGCCAGCAGCTTATCCGGAGAGACCCAGTACTTC. It codes for CASSLSGETQYF.

CDR3 loop: CASSSGTREQYF. CDR3 nucleotide sequence: TGTGCCAGCAGTTCGGGGACTCGGGAGCAGTACTTC. The chain carries TRBV28 and TRBJ2-7, with TRBD2 as a possible D gene (6 bases). Germline V gives CDR1 MDHEN, CDR2 SYDVKM. Trimming left V 4 bases short and J 7 bases short, with 11 bases between. The CDR3 is made up of 12 amino acids.

This chain links TRBV6-6 with TRBJ1-5; TRBD1 matches 7 bases. The germline V gene encodes CDR1 MNHNY and CDR2 SVGAGI (reference sequence). The J segment lost 0 bases and the V segment lost 7 bases, leaving 9 bases of the junction unmatched. CDR3 size: 16 residues. CDR3 DNA sequence: TGTGCCAGCATCCACTCGGACAGGTATAGCAATCAGCCCCAGCATTTT. Its protein is CASIHSDRYSNQPQHF.

This sequence joins TRBV7-3 and TRBJ2-2; D not certain. The V end was cut by 7 bases, the J end by 0 bases, with 6 bases between. The CDR3 length is 13 residues. Germline V CDR1 and CDR2: SGHTA, FQGTGA. The CDR3 sequence is CASTQANTGELFF. The CDR3 nucleotides are TGTGCCAGCACTCAGGCGAACACCGGGGAGCTGTTTTTT.

This chain uses TRBV6-5 with TRBJ1-6; tentatively, D is TRBD1 (5 bases). CDR3 length: 13 amino acids. Germline lookup yields CDR1 MNHEY and CDR2 SVGAGI. The V end lost 11 bases, the J end lost 2 bases, and 10 bases lay between the germline ends. The CDR3, as DNA: TGTGCCGGGGGGGGTACCTATAATTCACCCCTCCACTTT. This gives the protein CAGGGTYNSPLHF.

V usage is TRBV9 and J usage is TRBJ1-2; D call uncertain. Looked up from germline, CDR1 is SGDLS and CDR2 is YYNGEE. Between the trimmed V and J ends, which lost 0 bases and 6 bases, there was a span of 12 bases. This CDR3 region has 14 residues. CDR3 in DNA: TGTGCCAGCAGCGTAGGGTGGAGGGAGGATGGCTACACCTTC. It translates to CASSVGWREDGYTF.

This clone has just a few counts. V usage is TRBV6-5 and J usage is TRBJ2-7; 7 bases are a match to TRBD2. Trimming at V came to 7 bases and at J to 2 bases, leaving 11 bases not matched to a gene. CDR1 MNHEY and CDR2 SVGAGI come from the germline V gene. The CDR3 sequence is 15 residues long. The CDR3, as DNA: TGTGCCAGCACCACTGGGGGGGGGTCCCCCTACGAGCAGTACTTC. Protein: CASTTGGGSPYEQYF.